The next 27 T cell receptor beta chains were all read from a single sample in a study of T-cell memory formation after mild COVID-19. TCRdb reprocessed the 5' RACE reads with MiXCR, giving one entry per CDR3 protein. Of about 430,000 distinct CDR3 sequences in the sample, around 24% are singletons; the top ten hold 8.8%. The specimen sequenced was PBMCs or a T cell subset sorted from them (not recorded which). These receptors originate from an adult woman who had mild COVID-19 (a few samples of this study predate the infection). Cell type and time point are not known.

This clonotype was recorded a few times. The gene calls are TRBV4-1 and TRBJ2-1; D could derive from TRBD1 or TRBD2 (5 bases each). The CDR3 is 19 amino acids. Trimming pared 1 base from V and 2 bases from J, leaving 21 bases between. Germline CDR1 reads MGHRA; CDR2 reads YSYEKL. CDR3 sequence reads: CASSQVGRVSRPPYNEQFF. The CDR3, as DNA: TGCGCCAGCAGCCAAGTGGGGCGGGTAAGTAGGCCCCCCTACAATGAGCAGTTCTTC.

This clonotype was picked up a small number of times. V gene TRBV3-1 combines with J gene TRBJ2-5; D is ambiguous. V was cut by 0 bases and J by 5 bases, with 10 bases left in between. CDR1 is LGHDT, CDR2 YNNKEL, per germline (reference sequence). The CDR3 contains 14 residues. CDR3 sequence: CASSQDYVSETQYF. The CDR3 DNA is TGTGCCAGCAGCCAAGATTATGTTTCGGAGACCCAGTACTTC.

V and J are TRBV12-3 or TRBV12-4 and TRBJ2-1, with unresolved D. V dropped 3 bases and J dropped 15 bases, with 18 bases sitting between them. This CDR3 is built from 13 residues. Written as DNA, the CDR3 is TGTGCCAGCAGTTTTGATGAAAAAAGAATAAGGTTCTTC. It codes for CASSFDEKRIRFF.

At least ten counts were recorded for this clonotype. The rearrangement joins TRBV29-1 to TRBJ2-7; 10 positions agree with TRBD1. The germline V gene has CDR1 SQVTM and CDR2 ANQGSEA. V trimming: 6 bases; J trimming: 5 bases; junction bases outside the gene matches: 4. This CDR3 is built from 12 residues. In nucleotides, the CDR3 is TGCAGCGTGGGGACAGGGGCCGACGAGCAGTACTTC. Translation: CSVGTGADEQYF.

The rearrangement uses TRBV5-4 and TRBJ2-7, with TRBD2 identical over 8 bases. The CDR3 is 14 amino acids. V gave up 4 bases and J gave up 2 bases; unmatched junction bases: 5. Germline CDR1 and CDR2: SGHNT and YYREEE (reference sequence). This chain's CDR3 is CASSKGLDTYEQYF. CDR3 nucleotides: TGTGCCAGCAGCAAGGGACTAGATACCTACGAGCAGTACTTC. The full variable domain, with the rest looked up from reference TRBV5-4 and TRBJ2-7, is ETGVTQSPTHLIKTRGQQVTLRCSSQSGHNTVSWYQQALGQGPQFIFQYYREEENGRGNFPPRFSGLQFPNYSSELNVNALELDDSALYLCASSKGLDTYEQYFGPGTRLTVT.

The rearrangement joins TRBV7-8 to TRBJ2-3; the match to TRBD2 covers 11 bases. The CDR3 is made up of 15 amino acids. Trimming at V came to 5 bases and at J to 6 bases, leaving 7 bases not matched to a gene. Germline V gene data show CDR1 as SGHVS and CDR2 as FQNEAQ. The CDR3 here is CASSTPSGGWDTQYF. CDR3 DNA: TGTGCCAGCAGCACGCCTAGCGGGGGGTGGGATACGCAGTATTTT.

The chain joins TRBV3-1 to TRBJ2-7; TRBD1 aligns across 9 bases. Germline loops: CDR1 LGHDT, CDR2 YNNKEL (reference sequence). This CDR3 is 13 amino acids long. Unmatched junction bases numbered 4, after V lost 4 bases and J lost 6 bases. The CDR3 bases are TGTGCCAGCAGCCCCTACAGGGGGCTCGAGCAGTACTTC. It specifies CASSPYRGLEQYF.

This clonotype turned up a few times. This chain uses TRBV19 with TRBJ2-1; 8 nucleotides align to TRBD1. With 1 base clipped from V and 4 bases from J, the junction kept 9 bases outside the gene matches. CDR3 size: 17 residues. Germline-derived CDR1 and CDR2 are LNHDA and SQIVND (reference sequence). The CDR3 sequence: CASSIVHRGKRYNEQFF. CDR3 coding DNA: TGTGCCAGTAGTATAGTTCACAGGGGGAAGAGGTACAATGAGCAGTTCTTC.

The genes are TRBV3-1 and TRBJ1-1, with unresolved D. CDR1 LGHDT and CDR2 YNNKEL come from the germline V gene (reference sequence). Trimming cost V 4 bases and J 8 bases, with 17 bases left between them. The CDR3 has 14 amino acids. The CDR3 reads CASSRNTLHLEAFF. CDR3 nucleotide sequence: TGTGCCAGCAGCCGAAACACTTTGCACCTCGAAGCTTTCTTT.

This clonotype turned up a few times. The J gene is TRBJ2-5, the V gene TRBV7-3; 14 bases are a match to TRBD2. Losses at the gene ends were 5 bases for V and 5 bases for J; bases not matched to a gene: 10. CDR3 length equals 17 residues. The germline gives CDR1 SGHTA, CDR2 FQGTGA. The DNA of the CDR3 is TGTGCCAGCAGCCCGACTCCGGGACTAGCGGGAGATGAGACCCAGTACTTC. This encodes CASSPTPGLAGDETQYF.

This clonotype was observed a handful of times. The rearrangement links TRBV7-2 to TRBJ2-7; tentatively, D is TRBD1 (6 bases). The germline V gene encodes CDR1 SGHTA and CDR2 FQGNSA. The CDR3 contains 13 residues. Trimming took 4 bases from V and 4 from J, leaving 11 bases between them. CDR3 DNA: TGTGCCAGCAGCTCGATTAGGGGGTACGAGCAGTACTTC. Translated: CASSSIRGYEQYF.

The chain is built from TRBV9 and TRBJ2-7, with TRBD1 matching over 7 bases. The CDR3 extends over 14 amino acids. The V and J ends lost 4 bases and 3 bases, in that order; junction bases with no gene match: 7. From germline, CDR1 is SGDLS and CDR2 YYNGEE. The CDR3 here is CASSTGQVGYEQYF. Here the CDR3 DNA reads TGTGCCAGCAGCACCGGACAGGTAGGCTACGAGCAGTACTTC.

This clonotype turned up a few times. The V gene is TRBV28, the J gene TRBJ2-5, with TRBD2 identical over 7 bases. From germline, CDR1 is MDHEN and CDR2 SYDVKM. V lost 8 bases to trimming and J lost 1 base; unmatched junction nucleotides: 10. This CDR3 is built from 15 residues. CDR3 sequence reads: CASGLGRGGQETQYF. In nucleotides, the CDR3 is TGTGCCAGCGGGCTTGGGAGGGGCGGCCAAGAGACCCAGTACTTC. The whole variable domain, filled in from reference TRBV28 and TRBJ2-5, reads DVKVTQSSRYLVKRTGEKVFLECVQDMDHENMFWYRQDPGLGLRLIYFSYDVKMKEKGDIPEGYSVSREKKERFSLILESASTNQTSMYLCASGLGRGGQETQYFGPGTRLLVL.

The CDR3 reads CATSDVGAEGEFF. DNA of the CDR3: TGTGCCACCAGTGACGTGGGGGCGGAAGGGGAGTTCTTC. This chain links TRBV24-1 with TRBJ2-1, with a tentative D call TRBD1 (6 bases). This CDR3 has 13 amino acids. Per the germline V gene, CDR1 is KGHDR and CDR2 is SFDVKD. V dropped 4 bases and J dropped 14 bases, with 17 bases sitting between them.

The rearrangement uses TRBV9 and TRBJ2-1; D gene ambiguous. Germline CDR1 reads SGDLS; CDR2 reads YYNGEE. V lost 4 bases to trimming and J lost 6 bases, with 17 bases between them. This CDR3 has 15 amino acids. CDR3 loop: CASSPRSGLGNEQFF. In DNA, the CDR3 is TGTGCCAGCAGCCCCCGGTCAGGCCTGGGCAATGAGCAGTTCTTC. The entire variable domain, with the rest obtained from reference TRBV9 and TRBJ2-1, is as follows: DSGVTQTPKHLITATGQRVTLRCSPRSGDLSVYWYQQSLDQGLQFLIQYYNGEERAKGNILERFSAQQFPDLHSELNLSSLELGDSALYFCASSPRSGLGNEQFFGPGTRLTVL.

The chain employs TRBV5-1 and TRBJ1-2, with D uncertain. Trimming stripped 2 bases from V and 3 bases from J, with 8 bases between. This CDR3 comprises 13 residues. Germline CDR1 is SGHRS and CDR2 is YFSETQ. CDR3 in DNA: TGCGCCAGCAGCTTCGATACGTACTATGGCTACACCTTC. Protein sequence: CASSFDTYYGYTF.

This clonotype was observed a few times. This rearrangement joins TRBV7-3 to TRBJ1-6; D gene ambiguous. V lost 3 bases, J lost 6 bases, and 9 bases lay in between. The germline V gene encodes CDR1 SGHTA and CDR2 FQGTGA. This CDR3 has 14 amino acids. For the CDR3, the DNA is TGTGCCAGCAGCTTGTACCGCAGTAATTCACCCCTCCACTTT. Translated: CASSLYRSNSPLHF. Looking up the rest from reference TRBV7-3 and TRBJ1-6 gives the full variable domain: GAGVSQTPSNKVTEKGKYVELRCDPISGHTALYWYRQSLGQGPEFLIYFQGTGAADDSGLPNDRFFAVRPEGSVSTLKIQRTERGDSAVYLCASSLYRSNSPLHFGNGTRLTVT.

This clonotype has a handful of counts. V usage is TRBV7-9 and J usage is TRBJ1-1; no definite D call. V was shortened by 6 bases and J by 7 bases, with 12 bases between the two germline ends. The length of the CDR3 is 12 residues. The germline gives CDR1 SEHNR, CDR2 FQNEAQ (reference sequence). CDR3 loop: CASSFAGGEAFF. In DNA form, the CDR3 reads TGTGCCAGCAGTTTCGCGGGAGGTGAAGCTTTCTTT. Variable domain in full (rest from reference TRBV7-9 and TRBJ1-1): DTGVSQNPRHKITKRGQNVTFRCDPISEHNRLYWYRQTLGQGPEFLTYFQNEAQLEKSRLLSDRFSAERPKGSFSTLEIQRTEQGDSAMYLCASSFAGGEAFFGQGTRLTVV.

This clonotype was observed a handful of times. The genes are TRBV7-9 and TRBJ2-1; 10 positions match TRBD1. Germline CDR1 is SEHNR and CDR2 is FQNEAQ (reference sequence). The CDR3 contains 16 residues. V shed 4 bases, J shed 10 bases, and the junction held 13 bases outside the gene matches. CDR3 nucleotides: TGTGCCAGCAGCTGGGTAACCGGGACAGGGGCGGCGGAGCAGTTCTTC. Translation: CASSWVTGTGAAEQFF.

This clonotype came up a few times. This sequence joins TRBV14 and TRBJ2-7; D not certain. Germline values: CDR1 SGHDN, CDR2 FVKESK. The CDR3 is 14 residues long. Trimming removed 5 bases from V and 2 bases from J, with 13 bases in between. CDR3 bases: TGTGCCAGCAGCAAAAGGACGGTTGCCTACGAGCAGTACTTC. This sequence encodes CASSKRTVAYEQYF.

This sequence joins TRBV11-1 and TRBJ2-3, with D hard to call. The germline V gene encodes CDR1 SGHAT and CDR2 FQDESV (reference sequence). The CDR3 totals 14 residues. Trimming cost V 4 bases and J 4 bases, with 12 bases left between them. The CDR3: CASSSNLLADTQYF. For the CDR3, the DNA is TGTGCCAGCAGCTCTAACTTGCTCGCAGATACGCAGTATTTT.

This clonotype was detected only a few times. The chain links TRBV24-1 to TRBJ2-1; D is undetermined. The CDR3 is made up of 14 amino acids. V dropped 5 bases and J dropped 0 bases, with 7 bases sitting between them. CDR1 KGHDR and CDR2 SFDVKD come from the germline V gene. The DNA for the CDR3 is TGTGCCACCAGTGGATGGGACTCCTACAATGAGCAGTTCTTC. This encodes CATSGWDSYNEQFF.

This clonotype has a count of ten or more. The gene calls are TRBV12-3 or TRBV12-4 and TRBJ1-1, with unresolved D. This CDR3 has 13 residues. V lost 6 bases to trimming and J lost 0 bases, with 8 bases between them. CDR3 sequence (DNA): TGTGCCAGCAGAGCCTCGGTGAACACTGAAGCTTTCTTT. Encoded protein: CASRASVNTEAFF.

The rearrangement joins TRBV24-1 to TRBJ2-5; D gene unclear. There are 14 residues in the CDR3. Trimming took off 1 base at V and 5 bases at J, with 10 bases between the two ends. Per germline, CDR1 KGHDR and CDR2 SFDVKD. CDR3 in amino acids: CATSDLTDGETQYF. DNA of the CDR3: TGTGCCACCAGTGATTTAACAGACGGGGAGACCCAGTACTTC.

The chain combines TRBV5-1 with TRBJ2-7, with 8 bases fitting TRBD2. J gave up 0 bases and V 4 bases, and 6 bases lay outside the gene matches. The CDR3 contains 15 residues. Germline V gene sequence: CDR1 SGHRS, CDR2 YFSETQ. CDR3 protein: CASSLTSASSYEQYF. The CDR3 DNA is TGCGCCAGCAGCCTGACTAGCGCGAGCTCCTACGAGCAGTACTTC.

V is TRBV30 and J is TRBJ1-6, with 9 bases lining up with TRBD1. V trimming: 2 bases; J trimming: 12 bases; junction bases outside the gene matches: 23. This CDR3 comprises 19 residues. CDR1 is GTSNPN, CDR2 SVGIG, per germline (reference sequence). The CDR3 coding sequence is TGTGCCTGGAGTCTCTCGGACGGGCTGGGACAGGGCGAATTCAAACCCCTCCACTTT. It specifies CAWSLSDGLGQGEFKPLHF.

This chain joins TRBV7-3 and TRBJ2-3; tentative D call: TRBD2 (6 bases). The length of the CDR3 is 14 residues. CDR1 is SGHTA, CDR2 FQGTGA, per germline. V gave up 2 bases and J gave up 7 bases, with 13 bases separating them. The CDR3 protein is CASSLAGSQNTQYF. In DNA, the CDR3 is TGTGCCAGCAGCTTAGCCGGGAGCCAAAATACGCAGTATTTT. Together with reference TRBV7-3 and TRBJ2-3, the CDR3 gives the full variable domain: GAGVSQTPSNKVTEKGKYVELRCDPISGHTALYWYRQSLGQGPEFLIYFQGTGAADDSGLPNDRFFAVRPEGSVSTLKIQRTERGDSAVYLCASSLAGSQNTQYFGPGTRLTVL.